The present T cell receptor (beta chain) was sequenced within a study of T cell responses to AZD1222 COVID-19 vaccine. This CDR3 comprises 12 residues. CDR1 and CDR2 (germline): SNHLY, FYNNEI. V gave up 10 bases and J gave up 4 bases, with 10 bases separating them. Produced via immunoSEQ multiplex PCR; TCRdb's table is partial and in-frame only. Of roughly 150,000 clones listed, approximately 90% were seen once; the top ten hold 5.5% to 8.5%. This clone was recorded once. This sample comprised peripheral blood, obtained after recovery from COVID-19. The chain links TRBV2 to TRBJ2-2, with unresolved D. This TCR derives from an adult who had recovered from COVID-19. The CDR3 nucleotides read TGTGCCAACCGGCGAATCACCGGGGAGCTGTTTTTT. Translating it yields CANRRITGELFF.